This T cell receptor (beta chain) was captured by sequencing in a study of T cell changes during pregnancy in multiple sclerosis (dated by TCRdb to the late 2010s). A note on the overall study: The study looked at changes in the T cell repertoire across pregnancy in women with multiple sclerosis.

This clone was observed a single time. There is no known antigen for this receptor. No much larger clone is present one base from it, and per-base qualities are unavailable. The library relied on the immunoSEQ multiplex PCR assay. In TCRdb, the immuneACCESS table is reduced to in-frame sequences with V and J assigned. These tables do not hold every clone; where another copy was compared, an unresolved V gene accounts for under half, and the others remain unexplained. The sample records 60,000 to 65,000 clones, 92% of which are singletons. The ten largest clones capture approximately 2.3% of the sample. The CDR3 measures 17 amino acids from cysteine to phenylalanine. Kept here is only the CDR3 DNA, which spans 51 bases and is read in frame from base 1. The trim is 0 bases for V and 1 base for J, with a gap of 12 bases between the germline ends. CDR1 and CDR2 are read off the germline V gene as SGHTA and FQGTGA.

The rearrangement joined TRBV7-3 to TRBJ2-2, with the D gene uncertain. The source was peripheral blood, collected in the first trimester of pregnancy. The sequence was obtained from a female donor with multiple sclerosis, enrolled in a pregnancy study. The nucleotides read TGTGCCAGCAGCTTAACCGGTTCGGCGGAGAACACCGGGGAGCTGTTTTTT. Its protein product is CASSLTGSAENTGELFF.